The clone carrying this T cell receptor (beta chain) has at least ten counts. Its cognate antigen is unknown. V shed 5 bases and J shed 3 bases, with 15 bases lying between them. Germline V lookup: CDR1 SEHNR, CDR2 FQNEAQ (reference sequence). The CDR3 totals 15 residues. Each CDR3 protein gets one entry after TCRdb re-called the reads with MiXCR. The table shows hundreds of thousands of distinct CDR3 sequences, with roughly 9.3% occurring only once. This entry comes from a study of T cell repertoires in cytomegalovirus infection. Study conclusions and caveats: HLA-C-restricted TCR beta clonotypes specific for CMV led the ex vivo response.

V and J are TRBV7-9 and TRBJ2-3; tentatively, D is TRBD2 (6 bases). This TCR was recovered from a human donor in good health (CMV status not recorded). Some clones in this sample may be carry-over from other donors' samples. Input material: PBMCs. The CDR3 DNA is TGTGCCAGCAGCCCTACGGGGGTATTGACAGATACGCAGTATTTT. It encodes CASSPTGVLTDTQYF.